Listed here are 9 T cell receptor beta chains from one sample, sequenced in a study of T cell responses to AZD1222 COVID-19 vaccine. Here immunoSEQ multiplex PCR was the method, and the copy in TCRdb shows in-frame clones only, minus some. The sample shows about 150,000 clones, 80% to 90% of them seen only once. The sample in question was peripheral blood, obtained on day 0 of MenACWY control vaccination. The receptor set was obtained from an adult in good health.

The chain links TRBV19 to TRBJ1-5; tentative D call: TRBD1 (5 bases). The CDR3 extends over 16 amino acids. Germline CDR1 reads LNHDA; CDR2 reads SQIVND (reference sequence). V shed 7 bases and J shed 3 bases, with 19 bases lying between them. CDR3 nucleotides: TGTGCCAGTACTACACAACCAGGGCGTTACAATCAGCCCCAGCATTTT. Its translation is CASTTQPGRYNQPQHF. The full variable domain, completed using reference TRBV19 and TRBJ1-5, is DGGITQSPKYLFRKEGQNVTLSCEQNLNHDAMYWYRQDPGQGLRLIYYSQIVNDFQKGDIAEGYSVSREKKESFPLTVTSAQKNPTAFYLCASTTQPGRYNQPQHFGDGTRLSIL.

The chain uses TRBV21-1 and TRBJ1-4. TRBV21-1 is classified as a pseudogene. The CDR3 runs 12 residues. CDR3 in DNA: TGTGCCAGCAGCAACGGGACTGGAAAACTGTTTTTT. It is translated as CASSNGTGKLFF.

The rearrangement links TRBV4-2 to TRBJ1-2; D call uncertain. The germline V gene has CDR1 LGHNA and CDR2 YNFKEQ. CDR3 length: 14 amino acids. Deletions cut 3 bases from V and 8 bases from J, with 16 bases between. The CDR3 DNA is TGTGCCAGCAGCCAGAGAGCATGGGCAGACGGCTACACCTTC. Translated: CASSQRAWADGYTF.

The CDR3 here is CASSRPGSTLMNTEAFF. As DNA, the CDR3 is TGTGCCAGCAGTCGGCCAGGGTCGACCCTCATGAACACTGAAGCTTTCTTT. The chain links TRBV6-2 or TRBV6-3 to TRBJ1-1; perhaps TRBD1 as D (5 bases). The V gene's germline CDR1 is MNHEY and CDR2 SVGEGT. The CDR3 consists of 17 residues. The V gene lost 5 bases and the J gene lost 0 bases, with 19 bases spanning the gap.

This clone appeared a single time. This chain joins TRBV20-1 and TRBJ2-1, with 7 bases matching TRBD1. The trim removed 2 bases at V and 14 bases at J, leaving 3 bases unmatched. Germline V CDR1 and CDR2: DFQATT, SNEGSKA (reference sequence). The CDR3 runs to 10 residues. The CDR3 sequence: CSARRGREFF. The CDR3, as DNA: TGCAGTGCTAGAAGGGGGCGCGAGTTCTTC.

The chain uses TRBV3-1 (or the pseudogene TRBV3-2) and TRBJ1-1; D possibly corresponds to TRBD1 (6 bases). The CDR3 extends over 19 amino acids. Trimming removed 0 bases from V and 1 base from J, with 21 bases in between. Germline loops: CDR1 LGHDT, CDR2 YNNKEL (reference sequence). The CDR3 region is CASSQEGLGQGIKNTEAFF. The CDR3 DNA follows: TGTGCCAGCAGCCAAGAGGGGCTCGGCCAGGGGATTAAGAACACTGAAGCTTTCTTT.

This clone was detected once. This sequence joins TRBV28 and TRBJ1-1; D uncertain. Germline loops: CDR1 MDHEN, CDR2 SYDVKM. The CDR3 totals 10 residues. Trimming shortened V by 10 bases and J by 4 bases, and 7 bases separated the two germline ends. CDR3 nucleotide sequence: TGTGCCACCCTGAGCACTGAAGCTTTCTTT. It is translated as CATLSTEAFF.

As to this clone: Other DNA sequences within the sample encode an identical CDR3. This chain links TRBV4-2 with TRBJ2-5, with a tentative D call TRBD2 (6 bases). V lost 0 bases to trimming and J lost 4 bases, with 9 bases between them. CDR3 size: 14 residues. CDR1 is LGHNA, CDR2 YNFKEQ, per germline. The CDR3, as DNA: TGTGCCAGCAGCCAAGATCGGGGACTAGAGACCCAGTACTTC. Amino acid sequence: CASSQDRGLETQYF.

This clone has a single count. The chain has TRBV30 and TRBJ1-5; D ambiguous. The V gene's germline CDR1 is GTSNPN and CDR2 SVGIG (reference sequence). V lost 5 bases to trimming and J lost 1 base, with 12 bases between them. The CDR3 has 14 residues. The CDR3 region has the DNA TGTGCCTGGCGAGGCAAAGGAAGCAATCAGCCCCAGCATTTT. This codes for CAWRGKGSNQPQHF. Full variable domain (outside the CDR3, taken from reference TRBV30 and TRBJ1-5): SQTIHQWPATLVQPVGSPLSLECTVEGTSNPNLYWYRQAAGRGLQLLFYSVGIGQISSEVPQNLSASRPQDRQFILSSKKLLLSDSGFYLCAWRGKGSNQPQHFGDGTRLSIL.